This record covers a single T cell receptor beta chain. This table comes from immunoSEQ multiplex PCR, and its TCRdb copy is limited to in-frame clones, with some not included. The sample lists 55,000 to 75,000 clones; around 87% were seen once. Germline V gene sequence: CDR1 MNHEY, CDR2 SVGAGI. CDR3 size: 15 residues. The V gene end was trimmed by 3 bases and the J gene end by 4 bases; junction bases not matched to a gene: 6. The data were obtained in a study of control samples from healthy donors and cancer patients. The TCR comes from a woman between 45 and 65 years old with head and neck cancer. Sequenced: PBMCs. The rearrangement uses TRBV6-5 and TRBJ1-3; TRBD1 matches at 7 bases. CDR3 sequence reads: CASSYSRGPGNTIYF. The CDR3 nucleotides are TGTGCCAGCAGTTATTCTAGGGGGCCGGGAAACACCATATATTTT.